Described below is a single TCR beta chain sequence and its context. Its antigen is currently unknown. One end of the junction does not line up with germline, which may come from a read error. The data stem from a study of Graves' ophthalmopathy and Graves' hyperthyroidism. This CDR3 is 14 amino acids long. Germline lookup yields CDR1 SGHVS and CDR2 FQNEAQ. General study findings and limits: Among thyroid clonotypes expanded above 0.001 frequency, most also appeared in blood.

RNA served as the template for amplifying TCR beta CDR3 regions. Scientists carried out first-round RT-PCR using HTBI primers and then a second-round multiplex PCR. TCRdb re-analysed the multiplex PCR reads in MiXCR, keeping a single row per CDR3 protein. The table shows roughly 500,000 distinct CDR3 sequences, with roughly 14% occurring only once. The sequencing input was blood. This rearrangement joins TRBV7-8 to TRBJ1-1; the D is unclear. This TCR derives from a woman aged 25 to 39 with Graves' ophthalmopathy. The CDR3 is CASSLVSGNTEACF. CDR3 DNA: TGTGCCAGCAGCTTAGTTAGCGGGAACACTGAAGCTTGCTTT.